Listed below are T cell receptor beta chains from one sample, sequenced in a study of cytomegalovirus exposure and HLA in healthy donors. The method was immunoSEQ multiplex PCR; TCRdb's version includes in-frame clones alone and lacks a portion of them. The sample yields approximately 210,000 clones, 85% to 90% seen once. What was sequenced was PBMCs. All receptors come from a man aged 25-45 years in good health and CMV-seronegative. The CDR3 runs from the conserved cysteine through the conserved F or W. The D gene is left open where the match is weak. Only some rows state a clone size, as once, few, many or a class for expanded clones.

V	size	J	D	DNA	CDR3
TRBV5-1	-	TRBJ2-7	TRBD1	TGCGCCAGTTTGACAGGGAGCTACGAGCAGTACTTC	CASLTGSYEQYF
TRBV7-9	-	TRBJ1-4	TRBD1	TGTGCCAGCAGCGCCAGGGGGCCTTGGGTTGAAAAACTGTTTTTT	CASSARGPWVEKLFF
TRBV13	-	TRBJ2-1	-	TGTGCCAGCAGCTTTGCCGGGACTTACAATGAGCAGTTCTTC	CASSFAGTYNEQFF
TRBV28	-	TRBJ1-2	-	TGTGCCAGCAGTTCTACAGGGTATGGCTACACCTTC	CASSSTGYGYTF
TRBV7-2	-	TRBJ2-1	-	TGTGCCAGCAGCTTCGGAGACTATGAGCAGTTCTTC	CASSFGDYEQFF
TRBV19	once	TRBJ1-2	-	TGTGCCAGTAGTCCCCGAGGAGAGCACGGCTACACCTTC	CASSPRGEHGYTF
TRBV7-2	-	TRBJ1-1	-	TGTGCCAGCAGCTTAATAAAGGGGGTGAACACTGAAGCTTTCTTT	CASSLIKGVNTEAFF
TRBV7-8	-	TRBJ1-1	-	TGTGCCAGCAGCTCTCTTTTTGGGGGGAGGAACACTGAAGCTTTCTTT	CASSSLFGGRNTEAFF
TRBV5-1	once	TRBJ1-2	TRBD1	TGCGCCAGCAGCCCGGGGACAGGGATCTATGGCTACACCTTC	CASSPGTGIYGYTF
TRBV19	once	TRBJ1-6	TRBD1	TGTGCCAGTAGTTTACAGGGGATCAATTCACCCCTCCACTTT	CASSLQGINSPLHF
TRBV18	-	TRBJ2-7	-	TGTGCCAGCTCACCGTCCACCCGACAGAGAGGAACCTACGAGCAGTACTTC	CASSPSTRQRGTYEQYF
TRBV5-4	-	TRBJ2-6	-	TGTGCCAGCAGCCATATAGCGGAACACTCTGGGGCCAACGTCCTGACTTTC	CASSHIAEHSGANVLTF
TRBV7-2	-	TRBJ1-4	-	TGTGCCAGCAGCTTAGCAAGACAGTCTGCAACTAATGAAAAACTGTTTTTT	CASSLARQSATNEKLFF
TRBV6-1	once	TRBJ1-2	TRBD1	TGTGCCAGCAGTGAGTCCCGGGACAGGGGGGATGGCTACACCTTC	CASSESRDRGDGYTF
TRBV7-2	-	TRBJ2-5	-	TGTGCCAGCAGCTTAGGGCGAGGGAGTGGCGAGACCCAGTACTTC	CASSLGRGSGETQYF
TRBV28	-	TRBJ1-1	-	TGTGCCAGCAGTTTAGATCCAGCGACGAACACTGAAGCTTTCTTT	CASSLDPATNTEAFF
TRBV6-4	-	TRBJ2-3	-	TGTGCCAGCAGTGACCGTACAGGGCTTACGCAGTATTTT	CASSDRTGLTQYF
TRBV30	-	TRBJ1-1	-	TGTGCCTGGGTAGACCCTGGCGCGGGGAACACTGAAGCTTTCTTT	CAWVDPGAGNTEAFF
TRBV4-1	few	TRBJ2-7	-	TGCGCCAGCAGCCAAGGACGGAGCGTCGGGTACGAGCAGTACTTC	CASSQGRSVGYEQYF
TRBV29-1	-	TRBJ1-3	-	TGCAGCGTCCACCACAGTGGAAACACCATATATTTT	CSVHHSGNTIYF
TRBV20-1	-	TRBJ1-2	-	TGCAGGGCCGCCGGGGGTGATGGCTACACCTTC	CRAAGGDGYTF
TRBV27	-	TRBJ1-5	TRBD1	TGTGCCAGCAAAAAGGGGACAGGTAGAAATCAGCCCCAGCATTTT	CASKKGTGRNQPQHF
TRBV11-2	-	TRBJ2-7	TRBD1	TGTGCCAGCAGCTTAGGGGGACAGGCCGCCTACGAGCAGTACTTC	CASSLGGQAAYEQYF
TRBV5-1	-	TRBJ2-2	-	TGCGCCAGCAGCTTGTCGGACCAGGGGAACACCGGGGAGCTGTTTTTT	CASSLSDQGNTGELFF
TRBV4-1	few	TRBJ2-4	TRBD1	TGCGCCAGCAGCCAAGAGGGGACAGGTACTAAAAACATTCAGTACTTC	CASSQEGTGTKNIQYF
TRBV4-3	-	TRBJ2-7	TRBD2	TGCGCCAGCAGCCTCTCGGGACTAGCTAGCGACGAGCAGTACTTC	CASSLSGLASDEQYF
TRBV6-1	-	TRBJ1-5	-	TGTGCCAGCAGTCCGGTGACAGATAATCAGCCCCAGCATTTT	CASSPVTDNQPQHF
TRBV9	-	TRBJ1-2	-	TGTGCCAGCAGCGTAGGCAGGGGCGGATACTATGGCTACACCTTC	CASSVGRGGYYGYTF
TRBV19	once	TRBJ2-5	-	TGTGCCAGTAGTATAAATGGCGAGACCCAGTACTTC	CASSINGETQYF
TRBV7-9	-	TRBJ2-5	-	TGTGCCAGCAGCTTAGCAGCTTCCCAGTACTTC	CASSLAASQYF
TRBV6-6	-	TRBJ1-5	-	TGTGCCAGCAGACCGAACAGTTATCAGCCCCAGCATTTT	CASRPNSYQPQHF